These 4 T cell receptor beta chains originate from one sample sequenced in a study of blood T cell repertoires in COVID-19. Profiling relied on immunoSEQ multiplex PCR, and the TCRdb table lists in-frame clones only, not all of them. The sample shows hundreds of thousands of clones, approximately 86% of them seen only once. The sequencing input was peripheral blood. These TCRs come from a woman aged 55-70 years with COVID-19, enrolled during active disease.

This chain joins TRBV11-3 and TRBJ2-3; 14 bases line up with TRBD2. The CDR3 runs 17 residues. The trim removed 4 bases at V and 4 bases at J, leaving 7 bases unmatched. The germline V gene has CDR1 SGHNT and CDR2 YENEEA. The CDR3 spells CASSSRVTSGGADTQYF. The CDR3 region has the DNA TGTGCCAGCAGCTCCCGGGTGACTAGCGGGGGGGCAGATACGCAGTATTTT.

This clone was observed a handful of times. J is TRBJ2-7 and V is TRBV19, with a tentative D call TRBD1 (6 bases). Per germline, CDR1 LNHDA and CDR2 SQIVND (reference sequence). CDR3 size: 12 residues. V dropped 4 bases and J dropped 6 bases, with 10 bases sitting between them. In DNA form, the CDR3 reads TGTGCCAGTAGTAGGGGGCTCAGCGAGCAGTACTTC. Its protein product is CASSRGLSEQYF. Using reference TRBV19 and TRBJ2-7 for the parts outside the CDR3, the full variable domain is DGGITQSPKYLFRKEGQNVTLSCEQNLNHDAMYWYRQDPGQGLRLIYYSQIVNDFQKGDIAEGYSVSREKKESFPLTVTSAQKNPTAFYLCASSRGLSEQYFGPGTRLTVT.

This chain's CDR3 is CASSAGDSNYGYTF. The CDR3 nucleotides read TGTGCCAGCAGCGCAGGGGACAGTAACTATGGCTACACCTTC. The chain employs TRBV9 and TRBJ1-2, with 7 bases lining up with TRBD1. The CDR3 has 14 residues. The V gene end was trimmed by 3 bases and the J gene end by 1 base; junction bases not matched to a gene: 3. In germline, CDR1 is SGDLS, CDR2 YYNGEE.

The V gene is TRBV9, the J gene TRBJ2-3; 8 nucleotides align to TRBD2. With 3 bases clipped from V and 1 base from J, the junction kept 7 bases outside the gene matches. Per germline, CDR1 SGDLS and CDR2 YYNGEE. CDR3 length: 16 residues. The CDR3 here is CASSGGSSGGTDTQYF. DNA for the CDR3: TGTGCCAGCAGCGGGGGGAGTAGCGGGGGCACAGATACGCAGTATTTT.